The 17 T cell receptor beta chains in this list originate from one sample, sequenced in a study of Graves' ophthalmopathy and Graves' hyperthyroidism. Researchers took RNA transcripts and amplified TCR beta CDR3 regions from them. HTBI-primed first-round RT-PCR preceded second-round multiplex PCR. TCRdb fed the multiplex PCR reads into MiXCR, producing one record per CDR3 protein. The data show approximately 480,000 distinct CDR3 sequences, 13% to 15% seen once. The source material was blood. The origin of the receptors is a woman aged 30 to 39 with Graves' ophthalmopathy.

The V gene is TRBV5-1, the J gene TRBJ2-7, with 8 nucleotides matching TRBD1. Germline loops: CDR1 SGHRS, CDR2 YFSETQ. Losses at the gene ends were 2 bases for V and 3 bases for J; bases not matched to a gene: 10. This CDR3 region has 16 residues. The CDR3 region is CASSFSVGQGFYEQYF. The CDR3 DNA is TGCGCCAGCAGCTTTAGTGTCGGACAGGGATTCTACGAGCAGTACTTC.

This clonotype was observed at least ten times. V gene TRBV20-1 combines with J gene TRBJ2-5, with D possibly being TRBD1 (6 bases). V lost 6 bases to trimming and J lost 0 bases, with 14 bases between them. Germline V CDR1 and CDR2: DFQATT, SNEGSKA (reference sequence). The CDR3 covers 14 residues. CDR3 amino acids: CSALQGWDQETQYF. The CDR3 DNA follows: TGCAGTGCCTTACAGGGTTGGGACCAAGAGACCCAGTACTTC.

Note on this clonotype: At one boundary the junction diverges from the germline segment, which might be a read error. V is TRBV7-7 and J is TRBJ2-2, with 7 positions matching TRBD1. This CDR3 spans 14 amino acids. Germline assignment: CDR1 SSHAT and CDR2 FNYEAQ (reference sequence). The CDR3 DNA reads as TGTGCTAGCAGCCGGGACAGAAGGATCGGGGAGCTGTTTTTT. Its translation is CASSRDRRIGELFF.

This clonotype was observed at least ten times. The chain links TRBV4-1 to TRBJ1-5, with unresolved D. V lost 1 base, J lost 6 bases, and 16 bases lay in between. Germline V lookup: CDR1 MGHRA, CDR2 YSYEKL. The CDR3 has 16 residues. The CDR3 DNA reads as TGCGCCAGCAGCCAAGTTTGGAGGGAGGTGGGTCAGCCCCAGCATTTT. It codes for CASSQVWREVGQPQHF.

Of note for this clonotype: An end of the junction differs from the germline gene, which may be a read error. CDR3 bases: TGTGCCAGCAGCTTTGTGGACACGTCGGGCACTGATGCTTTCTTT. This sequence encodes CASSFVDTSGTDAFF. The J gene is TRBJ1-1, the V gene TRBV11-1; D is perhaps TRBD1 (5 bases). The germline V gene encodes CDR1 SGHAT and CDR2 FQDESV (reference sequence). The CDR3 extends over 15 amino acids. Full variable domain (rest looked up from reference TRBV11-1 and TRBJ1-1): EAEVAQSPRYKITEKSQAVAFWCDPISGHATLYWYRQILGQGPELLVQFQDESVVDDSQLPKDRFSAERLKGVDSTLKIQPAELGDSAMYLCASSFVDTSGTDAFFGQGTRLTVV.

The table lists this clonotype with many counts. The chain recombines TRBV28 with TRBJ2-3; no clear D. V shed 2 bases and J shed 1 base, with 13 bases lying between them. CDR1 MDHEN and CDR2 SYDVKM come from the germline V gene. There are 16 residues in the CDR3. The DNA for the CDR3 is TGTGCCAGCAGTTTAGTCCCGGGTCGAGGCACAGATACGCAGTATTTT. It yields the protein CASSLVPGRGTDTQYF.

This clonotype was observed a handful of times. The chain couples TRBV4-1 to TRBJ2-2, with a possible D match to TRBD2 (5 bases). V was clipped by 7 bases and J by 4 bases, with 16 bases between them. In germline, CDR1 is MGHRA, CDR2 YSYEKL. This CDR3 has 15 amino acids. DNA of the CDR3: TGCGCCAGCAAGCCAAGTATAGCGAGCACCGGGGAGCTGTTTTTT. Protein: CASKPSIASTGELFF.

This clonotype was picked up many times. The chain links TRBV27 to TRBJ2-2; D unclear. V was shortened by 5 bases and J by 6 bases, with 10 bases between the two germline ends. CDR3 length: 13 residues. Germline values: CDR1 MNHEY, CDR2 SMNVEV (reference sequence). The CDR3 DNA sequence: TGTGCCAGCAGTCTCAAGTCTGCCGGGGAGCTGTTTTTT. Translated, it gives CASSLKSAGELFF.

This clonotype has ten or more counts. The V and J genes are TRBV30 and TRBJ2-5; 8 nucleotides align to TRBD2. The CDR3 contains 12 residues. CDR1 is GTSNPN and CDR2 is SVGIG in the germline V gene (reference sequence). V shed 4 bases, J shed 5 bases, and the junction held 3 bases outside the gene matches. CDR3 DNA: TGTGCCTGGACAGCGGGAGCGGAGACCCAGTACTTC. Encoded protein: CAWTAGAETQYF.

This clonotype turned up a few times. The chain links TRBV5-1 to TRBJ2-2; 8 bases match TRBD1. Germline-derived CDR1 and CDR2 are SGHRS and YFSETQ. The CDR3 is 16 amino acids. The V segment lost 2 bases and the J segment 3 bases; nucleotides outside the gene matches: 6. CDR3 sequence (DNA): TGCGCCAGCAGCTTTCAGGGGGCGTCTTACACCGGGGAGCTGTTTTTT. It encodes CASSFQGASYTGELFF.

This clonotype was seen many times. The gene calls are TRBV24-1 and TRBJ1-1; D ambiguous. The germline V gene has CDR1 KGHDR and CDR2 SFDVKD. CDR3 length equals 13 residues. Trimming removed 4 bases at V and 11 bases at J, with 16 bases between. CDR3: CATSDSDGSRAFF. In nucleotides, the CDR3 is TGTGCCACCAGTGACTCGGACGGGAGCCGGGCTTTCTTT.

This clonotype has a count of ten or more. The V gene is TRBV11-2, the J gene TRBJ1-1; TRBD1 matches 8 bases. V dropped 5 bases and J dropped 7; count of bases not matched to a gene: 21. CDR1 is SGHAT and CDR2 is FQNNGV in the germline V gene. The CDR3 spans 18 residues. CDR3: CASSQPGVAGGARIEAFF. The CDR3, as DNA: TGTGCCAGCAGCCAGCCGGGGGTTGCAGGGGGCGCGAGAATTGAAGCTTTCTTT.

Concerning this clonotype itself: This CDR3 fails to terminate in the conserved phenylalanine or tryptophan, so it likely reflects a read error. This chain joins TRBV11-2 and TRBJ2-7; D is possibly TRBD2 (5 bases). The CDR3 consists of 13 residues. CDR1 and CDR2 (germline): SGHAT, FQNNGV. With 4 bases removed from V and 5 bases from J, the gap between germline ends came to 12 bases. CDR3: CASSSSLGDEQYY. In DNA, the CDR3 is TGTGCCAGCAGCTCTAGCCTGGGCGACGAGCAGTACTAC.

At least ten counts were recorded for this clonotype. The chain combines TRBV20-1 with TRBJ1-2, with D maybe TRBD1 (6 bases). Trimming pared 4 bases from V and 1 base from J, leaving 10 bases between. The CDR3 is made up of 13 amino acids. Germline V gives CDR1 DFQATT, CDR2 SNEGSKA (reference sequence). The CDR3 nucleotides are TGCAGTGCTATTGGGGGCAGTAACTATGGCTACACCTTC. This translates into CSAIGGSNYGYTF.

This clonotype occurred a few times. The rearrangement links TRBV9 to TRBJ2-7; D is possibly TRBD2 (5 bases). The germline V gene encodes CDR1 SGDLS and CDR2 YYNGEE. Deletions cut 4 bases from V and 7 bases from J, with 24 bases between. CDR3 size: 16 residues. The CDR3 region has the DNA TGTGCCAGCAGCCCGCAACCCGGGAAAACTTTTGCGGAGCAGTACTTC. The encoded protein is CASSPQPGKTFAEQYF.

V and J are TRBV6-2 or TRBV6-3 and TRBJ2-5; 8 bases agree with TRBD2. Germline V CDR1 and CDR2: MNHEY, SVGEGT. The CDR3 is made up of 14 amino acids. J lost 5 bases, V lost 6 bases, and 8 bases had no gene match. CDR3 in amino acids: CASSSGGQGETQYF. The CDR3 DNA sequence: TGTGCCAGCAGCAGCGGGGGCCAGGGGGAGACCCAGTACTTC.

A few counts support this clonotype. This chain connects TRBV9 to TRBJ1-2; TRBD1 agrees at 9 bases. V was pared by 1 base and J by 13 bases, with 5 bases of the junction left unmatched. Germline CDR1 is SGDLS and CDR2 is YYNGEE. The CDR3 is 12 residues long. CDR3 in amino acids: CASSVMGQGLTF. CDR3 coding DNA: TGTGCCAGCAGCGTAATGGGACAGGGTCTCACCTTC.